Presented here are 8 T cell receptor beta chains from one specimen sequenced in a study of blood T cells in healthy people across ages (dated by TCRdb to about 2015). Libraries were constructed by 5' RACE. Sequencing instrument: Illumina HiSeq 2500. The second PCR ran for roughly 6 to 11 cycles and used a J-beta primer mix along with a sample-barcoded 5' primer. TCRdb's own reprocessing of the public reads used fastp at Q25 and MiXCR and kept productive beta chains. Rows merge per CDR3 protein into single entries with the most common DNA and genes. In this sample the table shows about 1 million distinct CDR3 sequences, almost 25% of which occur a single time. 0.65% to 0.75% of the sample goes to the ten largest clones. These same records also appear under a second study, on T cells of mothers and their children.

Sample: blood. These receptors came from a girl aged 2-9 years in good health.

The chain carries TRBV11-2 and TRBJ2-5; D remains unclear. The assigned J gene may be wrong: the sequence end matches TRBJ2-1 better. Germline lookup yields CDR1 SGHAT and CDR2 FQNNGV. The CDR3 length is 12 residues. The CDR3 loop reads CASSFTINEQFF. For the CDR3, the DNA is TGTGCCAGCAGCTTTACTATCAATGAGCAGTTCTTC.

The chain employs TRBV9 and TRBJ2-1, with D tentatively TRBD1 or TRBD2 (7 bases each). The V and J ends lost 4 bases and 8 bases respectively, with 22 bases between them. The CDR3 is 16 residues long. CDR1 is SGDLS, CDR2 YYNGEE, per germline. This CDR3 reads CASSTPGGGSLDEQFF. As DNA, the CDR3 is TGTGCCAGCAGCACCCCAGGGGGGGGTAGCCTGGATGAGCAGTTCTTC. Supplemented by reference TRBV9 and TRBJ2-1, the full variable domain reads DSGVTQTPKHLITATGQRVTLRCSPRSGDLSVYWYQQSLDQGLQFLIQYYNGEERAKGNILERFSAQQFPDLHSELNLSSLELGDSALYFCASSTPGGGSLDEQFFGPGTRLTVL.

CDR3 bases: TGTGCCAGCAGCTCCCATTTGGGGGGCCCCCACAATGAGCAGTTCTTC. Translated, it gives CASSSHLGGPHNEQFF. V is TRBV7-9 and J is TRBJ2-1, with D perhaps matching TRBD1 or TRBD2 (6 bases each). Trimming removed 4 bases at V and 5 bases at J, with 18 bases between. The CDR3 totals 16 residues. From germline, CDR1 is SEHNR and CDR2 FQNEAQ (reference sequence).

The rearrangement links TRBV11-2 to TRBJ2-5; 10 nucleotides line up with TRBD1. The CDR3 contains 15 residues. The germline gives CDR1 SGHAT, CDR2 FQNNGV. The trim removed 6 bases at V and 5 bases at J, leaving 9 bases unmatched. This CDR3 reads CASRETGGAEETQYF. The CDR3 region has the DNA TGTGCCAGCAGAGAGACAGGGGGCGCGGAGGAGACCCAGTACTTC.

V gene TRBV7-2 combines with J gene TRBJ2-1; D is perhaps TRBD2 (6 bases). CDR1 is SGHTA and CDR2 is FQGNSA in the germline V gene. This CDR3 is built from 16 residues. V lost 4 bases and J 1 base, leaving 14 bases between the germline ends. Here the CDR3 DNA reads TGTGCCAGCAGCTCTAGGGGCGGACTATCCTACAATGAGCAGTTCTTC. As protein: CASSSRGGLSYNEQFF.

This clonotype appeared a few times. The chain combines TRBV20-1 with TRBJ2-2; weak D call: TRBD2 (5 bases). Trimming removed 6 bases at V and 7 bases at J, with 15 bases between. This CDR3 region has 13 residues. Germline values: CDR1 DFQATT, CDR2 SNEGSKA (reference sequence). CDR3 loop: CSALSQEVGELFF. The CDR3 DNA reads as TGCAGTGCCCTCAGCCAGGAGGTCGGGGAGCTGTTTTTT.

This clonotype was observed a few times. The germline gene is not matched at one end of the junction; a read error may be the cause. The chain joins TRBV18 to TRBJ2-1; D gene ambiguous. CDR1 and CDR2 (germline): KGHSH, LQKENI. CDR3 size: 15 residues. The chain's CDR3 is CASSPPSKRTNEQFF. The CDR3 coding sequence is TGTGCCAGCTCACCACCTTCGAAGAGAACAAATGAGCAGTTTTTC.

This clonotype was recorded a few times. The chain uses TRBV6-1 and TRBJ1-2; 7 bases are shared with TRBD1. The germline V gene has CDR1 MNHNS and CDR2 SASEGT. J gave up 3 bases and V 6 bases, and 7 bases lay outside the gene matches. The CDR3 contains 14 residues. CDR3 protein: CASRARDSHYGYTF. CDR3 coding DNA: TGTGCCAGCAGAGCCCGGGACAGCCACTATGGCTACACCTTC.